The 29 T cell receptor beta chains reported below all come from one sample, sequenced in a study of T-cell reconstitution after alpha-beta-depleted transplantation in children. A library of TCRbeta sequences, prepared with unique molecular identifiers, was generated. TCRdb fed the PCR reads into MiXCR, producing one record per CDR3 protein. The table records 85,000 to 120,000 distinct CDR3 sequences, 6% to 9% of them present only once. Sequencing was performed on PBMCs, taken before TCRalphabeta/CD19-depleted stem cell transplant. All receptors derive from a boy younger than 10 with acute lymphoblastic leukemia, due to receive a stem cell transplant.

This clonotype was seen ten or more times. The chain links TRBV2 to TRBJ2-4; D is tentatively TRBD1 or TRBD2 (6 bases each). The CDR3 is 15 residues long. The V end lost 7 bases, the J end lost 0 bases, and 13 bases lay between the germline ends. The germline gives CDR1 SNHLY, CDR2 FYNNEI. CDR3 nucleotides: TGTGCCAGCAAGGGGGTGGGACTAGCCAAAAACATTCAGTACTTC. Translation gives CASKGVGLAKNIQYF.

CDR3 region: CASSRTSGDSYEQYF. CDR3 nucleotides: TGTGCCAGCAGCCGAACTAGCGGGGACTCCTACGAGCAGTACTTC. The chain carries TRBV6-1 and TRBJ2-7, with TRBD2 identical over 10 bases. Germline V gives CDR1 MNHNS, CDR2 SASEGT. V dropped 6 bases and J dropped 0; count of bases not matched to a gene: 5. The CDR3 is 15 residues long.

In its sample, this clonotype was seen many times. This chain uses TRBV28 with TRBJ1-1, with D tentatively TRBD1 (6 bases). Trimming cost V 6 bases and J 10 bases, with 15 bases left between them. The germline CDR1 and CDR2 sequences are MDHEN and SYDVKM. The CDR3 is 12 amino acids. Here the CDR3 DNA reads TGTGCCAGCAGGGGGGCCCTTGAGCGAGCTTTCTTT. Translating gives CASRGALERAFF.

The genes are TRBV6-1 and TRBJ1-2; D may be TRBD1 (6 bases). This CDR3 region has 16 residues. Trimming took off 8 bases at V and 2 bases at J, with 21 bases between the two ends. The germline gives CDR1 MNHNS, CDR2 SASEGT. CDR3 sequence: CASGRLLRGANYGYTF. The CDR3 bases are TGTGCCAGCGGACGACTCCTGAGGGGGGCCAACTATGGCTACACCTTC.

The CDR3 region is CASSVEGTDYYGYTF. As DNA, the CDR3 is TGTGCCAGCAGCGTAGAAGGGACAGACTACTATGGCTACACCTTC. The V call is TRBV9, the J call TRBJ1-2; 7 bases line up with TRBD1. The trim removed 0 bases at V and 3 bases at J, leaving 5 bases unmatched. The CDR3 runs 15 residues. In germline, CDR1 is SGDLS, CDR2 YYNGEE.

This clonotype was observed a few times. The chain joins TRBV7-2 to TRBJ2-7; TRBD1 matches at 8 bases. The V and J ends lost 7 bases and 4 bases, in that order; junction bases with no gene match: 9. Germline lookup yields CDR1 SGHTA and CDR2 FQGNSA. This CDR3 has 14 residues. The CDR3 loop reads CASTQGWTGYEQYF. The CDR3 DNA reads TGTGCCAGCACCCAAGGTTGGACAGGGTACGAGCAGTACTTC.

This clonotype was counted at least ten times. The chain is built from TRBV9 and TRBJ2-3; D possibly matches TRBD1 or TRBD2 (5 bases each). Per germline, CDR1 SGDLS and CDR2 YYNGEE. This CDR3 contains 18 residues. Trimming cost V 0 bases and J 3 bases, with 20 bases left between them. The CDR3 DNA is TGTGCCAGCAGCGTAGTCGGGGCCCCACACGGTGGGACAGATACGCAGTATTTT. It yields the protein CASSVVGAPHGGTDTQYF.

This clonotype has ten or more counts. The DNA of the CDR3 is TGTGCCAGCAGTTCAAGGACCGGGACCCCGTACCAAGAGACCCAGTACTTC. Amino acid sequence: CASSSRTGTPYQETQYF. This chain connects TRBV5-4 to TRBJ2-5, with D perhaps matching TRBD1 or TRBD2 (5 bases each). Trimming stripped 5 bases from V and 0 bases from J, with 20 bases between. The CDR3 loop spans 17 amino acids. Germline lookup yields CDR1 SGHNT and CDR2 YYREEE (reference sequence).

Only a few counts were recorded for this clonotype. This chain uses TRBV5-1 with TRBJ2-3; no definite D call. CDR1 is SGHRS and CDR2 is YFSETQ in the germline V gene. This CDR3 comprises 16 residues. V was pared by 0 bases and J by 4 bases, with 15 bases between. CDR3 DNA sequence: TGCGCCAGCAGCTTGGAGTGGCTCCCATCGCCAGATACGCAGTATTTT. Translated, it gives CASSLEWLPSPDTQYF.

This sequence joins TRBV5-6 and TRBJ1-6, with 8 bases lining up with TRBD1. The CDR3 totals 16 residues. Germline CDR1 is SGHDT and CDR2 is YYEEEE. Trimming cost V 2 bases and J 6 bases; bases outside gene matches: 7. This CDR3 is CASSFSPGQANSPLHF. CDR3 sequence (DNA): TGTGCCAGCAGCTTTTCCCCGGGACAGGCTAATTCACCCCTCCACTTT.

This clonotype was detected ten times or more. This chain links TRBV20-1 with TRBJ1-5; D gene ambiguous. The CDR3 extends over 12 amino acids. From germline, CDR1 is DFQATT and CDR2 SNEGSKA (reference sequence). V was trimmed by 1 base and J by 3 bases, leaving 4 bases between them. The CDR3 DNA reads as TGCAGTGCTAGAGTTCCCAATCAGCCCCAGCATTTT. This encodes CSARVPNQPQHF.

This clonotype has a handful of counts. V is TRBV7-2 and J is TRBJ1-4, with 8 bases lining up with TRBD1. J gave up 15 bases and V 5 bases, and 8 bases lay outside the gene matches. Per germline, CDR1 SGHTA and CDR2 FQGNSA. CDR3 length: 12 amino acids. The CDR3 loop is CASSAQGADLFF. CDR3 DNA: TGTGCCAGCAGCGCCCAGGGGGCAGACTTGTTTTTT.

This clonotype was detected only a few times. V and J are TRBV5-1 and TRBJ2-2; 7 bases line up with TRBD1. Germline V gene lookup returns CDR1 SGHRS and CDR2 YFSETQ. J was trimmed by 0 bases and V by 4 bases; bases with no gene match: 6. CDR3 size: 16 residues. CDR3 sequence reads: CASSPTGETNTGELFF. CDR3 coding DNA: TGCGCCAGCAGCCCTACAGGGGAGACGAACACCGGGGAGCTGTTTTTT. Drawing the rest from reference TRBV5-1 and TRBJ2-2, the complete variable domain is KAGVTQTPRYLIKTRGQQVTLSCSPISGHRSVSWYQQTPGQGLQFLFEYFSETQRNKGNFPGRFSGRQFSNSRSEMNVSTLELGDSALYLCASSPTGETNTGELFFGEGSRLTVL.

This chain joins TRBV6-5 and TRBJ2-7, with 7 bases matching TRBD1. Germline trimming cut 7 bases from V and 4 bases from J; bases unmatched to any gene: 7. Germline V gives CDR1 MNHEY, CDR2 SVGAGI. The CDR3 spans 13 residues. The CDR3 loop reads CASTWDRYYEQYF. In nucleotides, the CDR3 is TGTGCCAGCACTTGGGACAGATATTACGAGCAGTACTTC.

This clonotype came up a few times. This chain uses TRBV5-1 with TRBJ2-5; 8 bases map to TRBD2. V lost 0 bases to trimming and J lost 4 bases; unmatched junction nucleotides: 5. From germline, CDR1 is SGHRS and CDR2 YFSETQ. The CDR3 consists of 15 residues. CDR3 sequence reads: CASSLGGSGGETQYF. As DNA, the CDR3 is TGCGCCAGCAGCTTGGGGGGAAGCGGGGGAGAGACCCAGTACTTC.

V usage is TRBV9 and J usage is TRBJ2-3; tentatively, D is TRBD1 (5 bases). The CDR3 sequence is 13 residues long. V lost 1 base to trimming and J lost 4 bases, with 7 bases between them. CDR1 is SGDLS and CDR2 is YYNGEE in the germline V gene. The CDR3 sequence is CASSVTTADTQYF. DNA for the CDR3: TGTGCCAGCAGCGTAACGACAGCAGATACGCAGTATTTT.

This clonotype showed up many times. The chain carries TRBV7-2 and TRBJ1-2; D might be TRBD1 (5 bases). Germline V gives CDR1 SGHTA, CDR2 FQGNSA. The ends were cut back, 3 bases at V and 8 bases at J, with 13 bases in the middle. The CDR3 length is 13 residues. CDR3 region: CASSLDKIGGYTF. The CDR3 nucleotides read TGTGCCAGCAGCTTGGACAAAATTGGCGGCTACACCTTC.

This clonotype has a handful of counts. V usage is TRBV7-9 and J usage is TRBJ2-1, with 7 nucleotides matching TRBD1. The CDR3 is 15 residues long. Per germline, CDR1 SEHNR and CDR2 FQNEAQ (reference sequence). Trimming removed 1 base from V and 3 bases from J; junction bases left unmatched: 3. The CDR3: CASSLGQGVYNEQFF. The CDR3 DNA follows: TGTGCCAGCAGCTTAGGACAGGGTGTCTACAATGAGCAGTTCTTC.

The table lists this clonotype with many counts. This chain links TRBV4-3 with TRBJ2-5, with 8 bases lining up with TRBD1. After removal of 4 bases from V and 5 bases from J, the junction contained 15 bases not matched to a gene. The CDR3 consists of 17 residues. Per the germline V gene, CDR1 is LGHNA and CDR2 is YSLEER. CDR3 bases: TGCGCCAGCAGCCCCCGCCCCGACAGGGGACATGGGGAGACCCAGTACTTC. Translated: CASSPRPDRGHGETQYF.

This clonotype occurred many times. CDR3 nucleotide sequence: TGTGCCAGCTCACCAAGGGTTTCGGGGAACACTGAAGCTTTCTTT. It encodes CASSPRVSGNTEAFF. The chain combines TRBV18 with TRBJ1-1; D unresolved. CDR3 length: 15 residues. The germline V and J ends were trimmed by 2 bases and 1 base, with 11 bases remaining between them. CDR1 and CDR2 from the germline V gene are KGHSH and LQKENI. The full variable domain, in which reference TRBV18 and TRBJ1-1 provide the parts outside the CDR3, is NAGVMQNPRHLVRRRGQEARLRCSPMKGHSHVYWYRQLPEEGLKFMVYLQKENIIDESGMPKERFSAEFPKEGPSILRIQQVVRGDSAAYFCASSPRVSGNTEAFFGQGTRLTVV.

There are many counts of this clonotype. This chain links TRBV20-1 with TRBJ2-1; D gene unclear. The CDR3 loop spans 14 amino acids. Germline CDR1 reads DFQATT; CDR2 reads SNEGSKA (reference sequence). The ends were cut back, 4 bases at V and 3 bases at J, with 13 bases in the middle. The CDR3 region is CSAITGPYYNEQFF. The CDR3 DNA reads as TGCAGTGCTATAACCGGACCGTACTACAATGAGCAGTTCTTC.

This clonotype was seen at least ten times. The chain recombines TRBV3-1 with TRBJ2-5; TRBD2 matches at 12 bases. The CDR3 spans 16 residues. Germline V gene data show CDR1 as LGHDT and CDR2 as YNNKEL (reference sequence). Trimming removed 5 bases from V and 2 bases from J; junction bases left unmatched: 6. This CDR3 reads CASSDRTSGGQETQYF. In DNA, the CDR3 is TGTGCCAGCAGCGACCGCACTAGCGGGGGGCAAGAGACCCAGTACTTC.

The chain recombines TRBV28 with TRBJ2-7, with TRBD2 matching over 8 bases. From germline, CDR1 is MDHEN and CDR2 SYDVKM. With V trimmed by 4 bases and J by 2 bases, 7 bases remained unmatched. The CDR3 runs 15 residues. The CDR3: CASSSGGAGAYEQYF. CDR3 DNA: TGTGCCAGCAGTTCCGGGGGGGCCGGAGCCTACGAGCAGTACTTC.

This clonotype was seen only a few times. J is TRBJ2-2 and V is TRBV5-1, with TRBD2 matching 11 bases. This CDR3 comprises 15 residues. The germline V gene has CDR1 SGHRS and CDR2 YFSETQ. V gave up 4 bases and J gave up 3 bases; unmatched junction bases: 2. The CDR3 DNA follows: TGCGCCAGCAGCCGGGGACTAGCGGACACCGGGGAGCTGTTTTTT. Its translation is CASSRGLADTGELFF.

This chain uses TRBV7-2 with TRBJ2-4; the D gene is possibly TRBD1 (5 bases). V lost 1 base and J 0 bases, leaving 13 bases between the germline ends. The CDR3 has 17 amino acids. In germline, CDR1 is SGHTA, CDR2 FQGNSA. In nucleotides, the CDR3 is TGTGCCAGCAGCTTAGAATCAGGGCCGGTAGCCAAAAACATTCAGTACTTC. It codes for CASSLESGPVAKNIQYF.

This clonotype has only a few counts. The chain joins TRBV7-9 to TRBJ2-5, with 7 bases lining up with TRBD1. From germline, CDR1 is SEHNR and CDR2 FQNEAQ (reference sequence). Trimming took 2 bases from V and 7 from J; bases not matched to a gene: 10. This CDR3 is 15 amino acids long. DNA for the CDR3: TGTGCCAGCAGCTTACCGGGACAGAACTCTGGGACCCAGTACTTC. Protein: CASSLPGQNSGTQYF.

This clonotype was found a few times. The chain carries TRBV7-2 and TRBJ2-1, with D possibly being TRBD2 (6 bases). This CDR3 is 15 amino acids long. Germline V lookup: CDR1 SGHTA, CDR2 FQGNSA. The germline V and J ends were trimmed by 5 bases and 0 bases, with 11 bases remaining between them. CDR3 nucleotide sequence: TGTGCCAGCAGCCCTCGGGGGAGCTCCTACAATGAGCAGTTCTTC. Protein: CASSPRGSSYNEQFF.

The rearrangement links TRBV4-3 to TRBJ1-5; the match to TRBD1 covers 7 bases. V shed 2 bases, J shed 6 bases, and the junction held 7 bases outside the gene matches. Per germline, CDR1 LGHNA and CDR2 YSLEER. The CDR3 has 15 amino acids. CDR3 sequence (DNA): TGCGCCAGCAGCCAATCTAACAGGGGCGGTCAGCCCCAGCATTTT. This codes for CASSQSNRGGQPQHF.

This clonotype was found many times. The chain links TRBV5-1 to TRBJ1-4, with TRBD1 identical over 7 bases. Germline V gives CDR1 SGHRS, CDR2 YFSETQ. The length of the CDR3 is 14 residues. V trimming: 4 bases; J trimming: 7 bases; junction bases outside the gene matches: 7. DNA for the CDR3: TGCGCCAGCAGCCTGGACAGGCGGGTTGAAAAACTGTTTTTT. This sequence encodes CASSLDRRVEKLFF.